This T cell receptor beta chain was captured by sequencing in a study of T cell changes during pregnancy in multiple sclerosis. Repertoires were generated with immunoSEQ multiplex PCR, while TCRdb's copy carries only in-frame clones and drops some. The sample yields roughly 84,000 clones, 93% seen once. The V and J ends lost 4 bases and 2 bases respectively, with 11 bases between them. CDR1 and CDR2 from the germline V gene are SGHTA and FQGNSA. This CDR3 region has 14 residues. Sequenced here: peripheral blood, sampled in the third trimester of pregnancy. V is TRBV7-2 and J is TRBJ1-1, with no clear D. The sequence was obtained from a female donor in good health, enrolled as a control in a pregnancy study. CDR3 bases: TGTGCCAGCAGCTCCTCAGGACTTAACACTGAAGCTTTCTTT. This encodes CASSSSGLNTEAFF.